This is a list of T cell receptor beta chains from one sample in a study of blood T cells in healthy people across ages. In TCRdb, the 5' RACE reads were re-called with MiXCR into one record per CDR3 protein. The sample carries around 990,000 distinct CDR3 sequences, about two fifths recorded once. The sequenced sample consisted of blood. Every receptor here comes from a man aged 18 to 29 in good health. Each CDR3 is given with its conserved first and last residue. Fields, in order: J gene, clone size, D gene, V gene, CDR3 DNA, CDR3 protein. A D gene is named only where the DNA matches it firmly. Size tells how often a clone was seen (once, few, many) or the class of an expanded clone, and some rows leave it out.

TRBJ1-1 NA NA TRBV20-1 TGCAGTGGGGGGGGATTCGGGGTGAACACTGAAGCTTTCTTT CSGGGFGVNTEAFF
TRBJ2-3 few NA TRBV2 TGTGCCAGCAGTGGGCTAGAGAGCACAGATACGCAGTATTTT CASSGLESTDTQYF
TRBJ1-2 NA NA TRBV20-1 TGCAGTGCCCCGGGACAAATTGGCTACACCTTC CSAPGQIGYTF
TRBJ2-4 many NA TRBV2 TGTGCCAGTTCCAAGATAGCCAAAAACATTCAGTACTTC CASSKIAKNIQYF
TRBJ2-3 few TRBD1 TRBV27 TGTGCCAGCAGTCTTAAACAGGGGCGAGGTACGCAGTATTTT CASSLKQGRGTQYF
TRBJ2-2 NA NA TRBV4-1 TGCGCCAGCAGCCAACAAAAGGGGGGGAGGGCGAGGACCGGGGAGCTGTTTTTT CASSQQKGGRARTGELFF
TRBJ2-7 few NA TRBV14 TGTGCCAGCAGCCCCCTGGACGGGTACGAGCAGTACTTC CASSPLDGYEQYF
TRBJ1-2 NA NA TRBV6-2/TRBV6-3 TGTGCCAGCAGTTACTCTCTCGGTGGCTACACCTTC CASSYSLGGYTF
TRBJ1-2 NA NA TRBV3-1 TGTGCCAGCAGCCAAGAGGCGGCCAAGGGCGCATATGGCTACACCTTC CASSQEAAKGAYGYTF
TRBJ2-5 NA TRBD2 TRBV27 TGTGCCAGCAGTTTTAGGCCTGCGGGGGGGAGTCAAGAGACCCAGTACTTC CASSFRPAGGSQETQYF
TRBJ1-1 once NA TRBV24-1 TGTGCCACCAGTGATGGGCCCTCGACCACTGAAGCTTTCTTT CATSDGPSTTEAFF
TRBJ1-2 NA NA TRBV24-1 TGTGCCACCAGTTCAGGGGAGGTGGGATATGGCTACACCTTC CATSSGEVGYGYTF
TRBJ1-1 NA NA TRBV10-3 TGTGCCATCAGTGAGCCGCCCGGCACTGAAGCTTTCTTT CAISEPPGTEAFF
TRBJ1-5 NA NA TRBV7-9 TGTGCCAGCAGCTTGGATGGGATTAATCAGCCCCAGCATTTT CASSLDGINQPQHF
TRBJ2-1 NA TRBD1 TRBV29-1 TGCAGCGTTGAAGATCCCCCGGGACAGGGGGCGGCGGATGAGCAGTTCTTC CSVEDPPGQGAADEQFF
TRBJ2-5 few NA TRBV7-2 TGTGCCAGCAGCTTAGCTAGAACGCAAGAGACCCAGTACTTC CASSLARTQETQYF
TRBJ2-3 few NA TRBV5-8 TGTGCCAGCACTACCGGGACGGGAACCACAGATACGCAGTATTTT CASTTGTGTTDTQYF
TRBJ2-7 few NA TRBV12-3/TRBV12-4 TGTGCCAGCACCCTGGGCTCAGTCTACGAGCAGTACTTC CASTLGSVYEQYF
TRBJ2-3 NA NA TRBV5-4 TGTGCCAGCAGCTTGGGGGCGGAGGGACTCACAGATACGCAGTATTTT CASSLGAEGLTDTQYF
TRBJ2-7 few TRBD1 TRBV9 TGTGCCAGCAGCGGAAAGGGACAGGGCGGCGAGCAGTACTTC CASSGKGQGGEQYF
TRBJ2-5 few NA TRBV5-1 TGCGCCAGCAGCTTTTACGGTTCACAAGAGACCCAGTACTTC CASSFYGSQETQYF
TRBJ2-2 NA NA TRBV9 TGTGCCAGCAGCGTAGTAGGGACGAACACCGGGGAGCTGTTTTTT CASSVVGTNTGELFF